These T cell receptor beta chains were read from a single sample in a study of shared clonotypes between healthy human individuals. Clones were read by immunoSEQ multiplex PCR, and TCRdb kept only the in-frame ones, dropping some. The sample holds under 2,000,000 clones, roughly 95% seen once. The sequenced sample consisted of naive CD8+ T cells sorted from blood. The source is a man between 18 and 35 years old in good health. CDR3s include the opening cysteine and the closing phenylalanine or tryptophan. D genes are given only for firm matches. Clone size is given for some rows only: seen once, a few or many times, or a class if the clone is expanded.

TRBJ1-1 NA TRBV6-6 NA TGTGCCAGCAGTTACGTGGGAGCTGAAGCTTTCTTT CASSYVGAEAFF
TRBJ2-5 TRBD1 TRBV30 NA TGTGCCTGGAGTGTCGGACAGGGGGAATTGGGACAAGAGACCCAGTACTTC CAWSVGQGELGQETQYF
TRBJ2-3 TRBD2 TRBV9 NA TGTGCCAGCAGCGATGGACTAGCGGGGCCTAGCACAGATACGCAGTATTTT CASSDGLAGPSTDTQYF
TRBJ2-7 TRBD2 TRBV27 NA TGTGCCAGCAGCCCTAGCGGATCCTACGAGCAGTACTTC CASSPSGSYEQYF
TRBJ2-7 NA TRBV5-4 NA TGTGCCAGCAGCCGAGGGGAGGCGCCGGCCGAGCAGTACTTC CASSRGEAPAEQYF
TRBJ2-5 NA TRBV29-1 NA TGCAGCGTTGAACCCAACCAAGAGACCCAGTACTTC CSVEPNQETQYF
TRBJ1-2 NA TRBV29-1 NA TGCAGCGTTACCACCGGAGAAAAATCCTATGGCTACACCTTC CSVTTGEKSYGYTF
TRBJ1-1 NA TRBV6-5 NA TGTGCCAGCAGTTACGGTGGGGGAACTGAAGCTTTCTTT CASSYGGGTEAFF
TRBJ2-5 TRBD2 TRBV9 NA TGTGCCAGCAACCAAGCGGGGACCCAAGAGACCCAGTACTTC CASNQAGTQETQYF
TRBJ2-7 NA TRBV30 NA TGTGCCTGGAGTCATACCCTTGAGTTCTACGAGCAGTACTTC CAWSHTLEFYEQYF
TRBJ2-7 NA TRBV5-4 NA TGTGCCAGCAGCTTGTCACTAGCTCCCGACGAGCAGTACTTC CASSLSLAPDEQYF
TRBJ2-7 NA TRBV7-9 NA TGTGCCAGCAGCTTTTTGGTCGGGTCCTACGAGCAGTACTTC CASSFLVGSYEQYF
TRBJ1-4 TRBD1 TRBV7-9 NA TGTGCCAGCAGCGCCCCCGGGACAGGGCAGGAAAAACTGTTTTTT CASSAPGTGQEKLFF
TRBJ2-2 NA TRBV27 NA TGTGCCAGCAGTTGGCAGGGGACCGGGGAGCTGTTTTTT CASSWQGTGELFF
TRBJ1-1 TRBD1 TRBV10-3 NA TGTGCCATCAGTGCACAGGGGCTAGATGAAGCTTTCTTT CAISAQGLDEAFF
TRBJ1-4 TRBD1 TRBV5-1 NA TGCGCCAGCAGGGTGGACAGGATGAATGAAAAACTGTTTTTT CASRVDRMNEKLFF
TRBJ2-3 NA TRBV6-5 NA TGTGCCAGCAGTTTCCTCACTTCAGATACGCAGTATTTT CASSFLTSDTQYF
TRBJ1-3 NA TRBV10-3 NA TGTGCCATCAGTGATCATCCAGACGCGGTCTCTGGAAACACCATATATTTT CAISDHPDAVSGNTIYF
TRBJ2-1 NA TRBV20-1 NA TGCAGTGCTAGTGTAAATGAGCAGTTCTTC CSASVNEQFF
TRBJ2-5 TRBD1 TRBV6-5 NA TGTGCCAGCAGCTTCACAGGGGTTGGTGAGACCCAGTACTTC CASSFTGVGETQYF
TRBJ2-1 TRBD2 TRBV27 NA TGTGCCAGCAGCTCGACAGCGGGGGGCCGGGATGAGCAGTTCTTC CASSSTAGGRDEQFF
TRBJ2-3 TRBD2 TRBV9 NA TGTGCCAGCAGCCTGGAGGGGACTAGCGAAAATACGCAGTATTTT CASSLEGTSENTQYF
TRBJ2-1 NA TRBV6-6 NA TGTGCCAGCAGTTACTCCCAGAACAATGAGCAGTTCTTC CASSYSQNNEQFF
TRBJ2-2 NA TRBV29-1 once TGCAGCGTAAATTGGGCAGGGAGGCCTTTGGACACCGGGGAGCTGTTTTTT CSVNWAGRPLDTGELFF
TRBJ2-7 NA TRBV30 NA TGTGCCTGGAGTGCCACCCTATATTCCGAAAGCCCTGAGGGAGTTACCTTC CAWSATLYSESPEGVTF
TRBJ2-1 TRBD2 TRBV7-9 NA TGTGCGAGCGGGGCTAGTTTTGATGAGCAGTTCTTC CASGASFDEQFF
TRBJ2-7 NA TRBV11-2 NA TGTGCCAGCAGCTTAGATGATACGGACCTCTCCTACGAGCAGTACTTC CASSLDDTDLSYEQYF
TRBJ1-3 NA TRBV5-1 NA TGCGCCAGCAGTTCGGGACCGAGCTCTGGAAACACCATATATTTT CASSSGPSSGNTIYF
TRBJ2-3 NA TRBV4-1 NA TGCGCCAGCAGCCAAGATTGGAGGAGTGGCACAGATACGCAGTATTTT CASSQDWRSGTDTQYF
TRBJ2-3 NA TRBV6-1 NA TGTGCCAGCAGTGGACGGTACCTCCGCACAGATACGCAGTATTTT CASSGRYLRTDTQYF
TRBJ1-5 NA TRBV9 NA TGTGCCAGCAGCGTAGTTCCAGGTCAGCCCCAGCATTTT CASSVVPGQPQHF
TRBJ2-2 TRBD2 TRBV4-3 NA TGCGCCAGCAGCCATACTAGAGGACTAGCGGGGTTAGGGGTCGGGGAGCTGTTTTTT CASSHTRGLAGLGVGELFF